Described below is a single T cell receptor beta chain sequence and its context. Its matching antigen is unknown. PCR used 60 Vbeta primers and 13 Jbeta primers. Measured with immunoSEQ multiplex PCR; TCRdb has only the in-frame clones, and not every one. The table lists about 59,000 clones, 70% to 85% of them singletons. V shed 0 bases and J shed 2 bases, with 7 bases lying between them. The CDR3 has 14 residues. Germline V lookup: CDR1 SGHRS, CDR2 YFSETQ. The data originate from a study of cytomegalovirus exposure and HLA in healthy donors. Study-level results: Several of the most significant clusters were apparently associated with common viral pathogens in a later analysis. Researchers reported in a later analysis that a missense DCLRE1C variant was tied to TCR beta V- and J-gene trimming. Solely CMV serostatus was available to characterize immune exposure.

The sequence was obtained from a man in his forties in good health and CMV-seronegative. The genes are TRBV5-1 and TRBJ2-3; no clear D. Sequenced: PBMCs. This CDR3 reads CASSLGQNTDTQYF. The CDR3 region has the DNA TGCGCCAGCAGCTTGGGTCAAAACACAGATACGCAGTATTTT.